Sequencing of this T cell receptor (beta chain) was carried out in a study of post-analysis software for immune sequencing data. Study details: The cohort encompassed relapsing-remitting, secondary progressive and progressive-relapsing multiple sclerosis disease courses. Regarding the study as a whole: Significantly decreased normalized Chao1 diversity was recorded for multiple sclerosis patients relative to controls. Strong same-batch co-clustering of samples appeared with F measure clustering. Compared with controls, patients had more of about 5 TRBV segments, including TRBV5-6, TRBV5-1 and TRBV20-1.

The library was made from cDNA and included unique molecular identifiers. Roughly 500,000 cDNA molecules were obtained per 1 to 10 million input T cells. TCRdb ran MiXCR on the PCR reads and lists one entry per CDR3 protein. The profile shows hundreds of thousands of distinct CDR3 sequences, around 64% of them singletons. The ends lost 0 bases at V and 1 base at J; junction bases unmatched: 9. CDR1 is SGHAT, CDR2 FQNNGV, per germline. The CDR3 length is 18 residues. Of note for this clonotype: The antigen remains undetermined.

This receptor was taken from a girl aged 2 to 9 with multiple sclerosis. Sequenced: blood. The rearrangement joins TRBV11-2 to TRBJ2-4; 7 bases are a match to TRBD2. The CDR3 sequence: CASSLELGGMGAKNIQYF. For the CDR3, the DNA is TGTGCCAGCAGCTTAGAGTTGGGGGGGATGGGGGCCAAAAACATTCAGTACTTC.